This T cell receptor (beta chain) was sequenced in a study of graft-versus-host responses after intestinal transplantation. Study background: Transplants were multivisceral, liver-intestinal, or isolated intestinal. Every recipient had anti-thymocyte globulin induction and 2 to 3 years of tacrolimus plus steroids. Study results and caveats: Individuals who had graft-donor T cell macrochimerism had allografts that showed high graft-versus-host to host-versus-graft clonal ratios.

The assay was immunoSEQ multiplex PCR, and TCRdb's table has in-frame clones only and misses some. The sample lists 84,000 or so clones, 85% to 95% occurring once. Notes on this clone: Its antigen is not known.

The TCR sequence derives from a human donor who was the organ donor for an intestinal transplant. The source was unstimulated CD8+ T cells sorted from spleen or lymph node cells, collected before transplant.

CDR3 protein: CASSPHSGTSYNEQFF. CDR3 coding DNA: TGTGCCAGCTCACCACACTCGGGTACTTCCTACAATGAGCAGTTCTTC. The rearrangement uses TRBV18 and TRBJ2-1; the D is unclear. The CDR3 covers 16 residues. Germline-derived CDR1 and CDR2 are KGHSH and LQKENI. V lost 1 base to trimming and J lost 1 base, with 11 bases between them.